This record concerns one TCR beta chain sequence. Its antigen remains unidentified. MiXCR was run by TCRdb on the 5' RACE reads, yielding one entry per CDR3 protein. The sample contains under 300,000 distinct CDR3 sequences, 16% of which appear only once. The data are from a study of T-cell memory formation after mild COVID-19. Notes on the study in general: Clones shrinking between day 15 and 85 showed a balanced CD4/CD8 split, and those that grew later tilted toward CD4+.

The CDR3 is 14 residues long. V lost 6 bases and J lost 3, with 14 bases in between. The sequence came from a man aged 18 to 35 who had mild COVID-19 (a few samples of this study predate the infection). Cell type and time point are not known. The chain uses TRBV12-3 or TRBV12-4 and TRBJ1-1, with a tentative D call TRBD1 (6 bases). The material sequenced was PBMCs or a T cell subset sorted from them (not recorded which). CDR3 amino acids: CASRGKQGYTEAFF. The DNA of the CDR3 is TGTGCCAGCAGGGGCAAACAGGGCTACACTGAAGCTTTCTTT.